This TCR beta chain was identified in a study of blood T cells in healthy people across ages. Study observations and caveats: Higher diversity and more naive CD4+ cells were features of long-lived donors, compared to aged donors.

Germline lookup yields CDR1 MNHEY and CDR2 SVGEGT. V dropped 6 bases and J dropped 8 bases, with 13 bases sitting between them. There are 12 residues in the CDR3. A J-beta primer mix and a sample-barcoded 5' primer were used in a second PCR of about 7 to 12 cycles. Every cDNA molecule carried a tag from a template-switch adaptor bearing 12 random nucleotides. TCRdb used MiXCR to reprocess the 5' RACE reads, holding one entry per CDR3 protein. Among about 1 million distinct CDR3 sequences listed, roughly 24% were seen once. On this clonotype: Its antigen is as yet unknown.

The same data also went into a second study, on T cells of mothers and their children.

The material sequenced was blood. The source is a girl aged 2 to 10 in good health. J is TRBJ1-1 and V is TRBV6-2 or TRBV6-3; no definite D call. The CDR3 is CASRDPSSEAFF. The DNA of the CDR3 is TGTGCCAGCAGGGACCCGTCATCGGAAGCTTTCTTT.